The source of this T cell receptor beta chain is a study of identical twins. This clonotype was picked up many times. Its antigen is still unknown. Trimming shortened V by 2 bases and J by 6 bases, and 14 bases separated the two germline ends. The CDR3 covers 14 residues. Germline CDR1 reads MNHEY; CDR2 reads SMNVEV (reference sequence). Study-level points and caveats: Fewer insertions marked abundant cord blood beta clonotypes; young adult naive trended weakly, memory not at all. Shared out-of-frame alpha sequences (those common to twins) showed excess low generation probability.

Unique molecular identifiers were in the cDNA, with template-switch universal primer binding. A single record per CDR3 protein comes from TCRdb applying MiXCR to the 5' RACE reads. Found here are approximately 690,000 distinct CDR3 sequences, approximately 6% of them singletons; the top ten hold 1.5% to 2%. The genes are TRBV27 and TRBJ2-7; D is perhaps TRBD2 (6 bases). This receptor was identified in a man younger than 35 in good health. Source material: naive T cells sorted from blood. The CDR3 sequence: CASSLRAGRSEQYF. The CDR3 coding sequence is TGTGCCAGCAGTTTAAGGGCGGGGAGGTCCGAGCAGTACTTC.